The sequence of this T cell receptor beta chain was determined in a study of cytomegalovirus exposure and HLA in healthy donors. Regarding the study as a whole: The study reported that TCR beta sequences accurately predicted HLA-A and HLA-B alleles in most subjects. Despite most TCR sequences being rare, some public TCRs occurred in many donors.

V dropped 5 bases and J dropped 2 bases, with 10 bases sitting between them. Per the germline V gene, CDR1 is MNHEY and CDR2 is SMNVEV (reference sequence). This CDR3 has 14 residues. As to this clone: The antigen is not known.

The PCR was carried out with 60 Vbeta primers and 13 Jbeta primers. The assay was immunoSEQ multiplex PCR, and TCRdb's table has in-frame clones only and misses some. Among 150,000 to 200,000 clones listed, about 75% were seen once. Input material: PBMCs. This rearrangement joins TRBV27 to TRBJ1-5, with a weak D call TRBD1 (6 bases). The TCR sequence derives from a woman aged 45-60 years in good health and CMV-seropositive. CDR3 protein: CASSPRQGNQPQHF. CDR3 nucleotides: TGTGCCAGCAGTCCCCGACAGGGCAATCAGCCCCAGCATTTT.